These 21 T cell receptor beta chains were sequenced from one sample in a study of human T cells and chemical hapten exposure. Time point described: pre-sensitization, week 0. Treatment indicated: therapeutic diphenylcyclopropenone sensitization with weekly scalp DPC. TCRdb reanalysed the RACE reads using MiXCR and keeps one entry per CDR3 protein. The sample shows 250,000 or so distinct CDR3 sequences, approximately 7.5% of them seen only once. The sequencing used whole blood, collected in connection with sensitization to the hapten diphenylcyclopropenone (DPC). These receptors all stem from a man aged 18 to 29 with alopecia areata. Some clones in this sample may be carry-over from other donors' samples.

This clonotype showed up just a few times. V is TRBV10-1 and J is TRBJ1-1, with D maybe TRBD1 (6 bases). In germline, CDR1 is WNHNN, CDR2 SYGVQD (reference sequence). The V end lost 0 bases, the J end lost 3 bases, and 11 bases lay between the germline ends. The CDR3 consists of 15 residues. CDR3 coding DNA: TGCGCCAGCAGTGAGTCGAGGGGGATTGACACTGAAGCTTTCTTT. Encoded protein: CASSESRGIDTEAFF.

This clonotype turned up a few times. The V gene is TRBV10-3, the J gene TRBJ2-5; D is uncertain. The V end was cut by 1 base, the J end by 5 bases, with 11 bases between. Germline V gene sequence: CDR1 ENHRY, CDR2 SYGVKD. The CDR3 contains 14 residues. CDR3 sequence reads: CAISELGNLETQYF. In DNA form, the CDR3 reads TGTGCCATCAGTGAGTTGGGAAACCTGGAGACCCAGTACTTC.

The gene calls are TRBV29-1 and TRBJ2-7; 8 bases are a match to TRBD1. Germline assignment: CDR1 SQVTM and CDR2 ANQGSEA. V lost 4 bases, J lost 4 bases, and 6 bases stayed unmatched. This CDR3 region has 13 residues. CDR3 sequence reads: CSVAGQGAYEQYF. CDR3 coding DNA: TGCAGCGTTGCCGGACAGGGCGCATACGAGCAGTACTTC.

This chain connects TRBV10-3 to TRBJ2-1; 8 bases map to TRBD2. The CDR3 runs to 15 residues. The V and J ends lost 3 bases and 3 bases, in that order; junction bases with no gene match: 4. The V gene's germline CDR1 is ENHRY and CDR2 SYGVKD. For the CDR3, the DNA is TGTGCCATCAGTGAAATAGCGGGGTACTACAATGAGCAGTTCTTC. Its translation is CAISEIAGYYNEQFF.

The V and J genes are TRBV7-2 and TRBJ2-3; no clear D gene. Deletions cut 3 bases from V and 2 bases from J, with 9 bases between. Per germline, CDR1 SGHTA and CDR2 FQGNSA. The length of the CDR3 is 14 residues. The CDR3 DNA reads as TGTGCCAGCAGCTTTGAGTTAGACACAGATACGCAGTATTTT. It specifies CASSFELDTDTQYF.

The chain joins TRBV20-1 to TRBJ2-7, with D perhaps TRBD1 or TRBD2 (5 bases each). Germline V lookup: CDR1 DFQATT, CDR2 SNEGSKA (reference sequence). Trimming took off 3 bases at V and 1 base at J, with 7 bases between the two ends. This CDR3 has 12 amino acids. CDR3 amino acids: CSARRGSYEQYF. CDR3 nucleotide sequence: TGCAGTGCTAGGAGGGGATCCTACGAGCAGTACTTC.

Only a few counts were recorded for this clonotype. The CDR3 nucleotides read TGTGCCAGCAGTTACTCTGGCGGACAGAACACCGGGGAGCTGTTTTTT. Amino acids: CASSYSGGQNTGELFF. The V and J genes are TRBV6-2 or TRBV6-3 and TRBJ2-2; TRBD1 might be the D (5 bases). This CDR3 spans 16 amino acids. V was cut by 0 bases and J by 1 base, with 9 bases left in between. In germline, CDR1 is MNHEY, CDR2 SVGEGT.

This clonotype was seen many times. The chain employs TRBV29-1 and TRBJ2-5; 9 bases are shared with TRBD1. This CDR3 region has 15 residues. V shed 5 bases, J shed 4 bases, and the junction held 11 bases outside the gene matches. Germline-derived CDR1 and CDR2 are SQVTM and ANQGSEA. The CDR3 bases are TGCAGCGTTCTGACGACAGGGGGAGGTCCAGAGACCCAGTACTTC. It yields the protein CSVLTTGGGPETQYF.

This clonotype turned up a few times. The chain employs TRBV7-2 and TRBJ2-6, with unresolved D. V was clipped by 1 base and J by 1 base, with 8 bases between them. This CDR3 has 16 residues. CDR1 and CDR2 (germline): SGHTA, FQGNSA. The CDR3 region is CASSLGFFSGANVLTF. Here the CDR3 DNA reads TGTGCCAGCAGCTTAGGCTTTTTTTCTGGGGCCAACGTCCTGACTTTC.

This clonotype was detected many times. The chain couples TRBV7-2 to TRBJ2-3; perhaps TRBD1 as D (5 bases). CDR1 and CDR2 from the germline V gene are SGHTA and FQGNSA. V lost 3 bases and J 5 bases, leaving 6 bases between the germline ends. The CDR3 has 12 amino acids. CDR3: CASSFREDTQYF. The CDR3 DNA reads TGTGCCAGCAGCTTCAGGGAAGATACGCAGTATTTT.

The CDR3 reads CASRGSGVSNQPQHF. DNA for the CDR3: TGTGCCAGCAGGGGGTCCGGGGTTAGCAATCAGCCCCAGCATTTT. This chain joins TRBV2 and TRBJ1-5; unclear D gene. V was pared by 6 bases and J by 0 bases, with 12 bases between. The CDR3 spans 15 residues. The germline V gene encodes CDR1 SNHLY and CDR2 FYNNEI.

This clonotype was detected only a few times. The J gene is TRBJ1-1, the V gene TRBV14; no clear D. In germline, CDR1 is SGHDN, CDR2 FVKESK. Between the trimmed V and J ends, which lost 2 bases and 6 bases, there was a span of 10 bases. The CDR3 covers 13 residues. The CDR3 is CASSQNWAAEAFF. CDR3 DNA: TGTGCCAGCAGCCAAAATTGGGCAGCTGAAGCTTTCTTT.

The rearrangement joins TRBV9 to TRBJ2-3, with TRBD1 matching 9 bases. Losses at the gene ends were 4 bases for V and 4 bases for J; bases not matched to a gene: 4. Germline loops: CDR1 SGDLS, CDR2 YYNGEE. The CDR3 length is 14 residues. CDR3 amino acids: CASSPRQGADTQYF. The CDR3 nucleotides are TGTGCCAGCAGCCCCAGACAGGGGGCAGATACGCAGTATTTT.

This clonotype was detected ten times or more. DNA for the CDR3: TGTGCCAGCAGTATAGGAGGCTTTGGAAACACCATATATTTT. It codes for CASSIGGFGNTIYF. The rearrangement joins TRBV12-3 or TRBV12-4 to TRBJ1-3; D gene ambiguous. This CDR3 comprises 14 residues. Deletions cut 5 bases from V and 3 bases from J, with 11 bases between.

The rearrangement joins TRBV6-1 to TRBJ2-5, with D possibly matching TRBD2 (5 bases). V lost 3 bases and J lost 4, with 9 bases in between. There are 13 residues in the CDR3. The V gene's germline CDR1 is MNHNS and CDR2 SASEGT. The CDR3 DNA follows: TGTGCCAGCAGTGATATAGGGAGAGAGACCCAGTACTTC. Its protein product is CASSDIGRETQYF.

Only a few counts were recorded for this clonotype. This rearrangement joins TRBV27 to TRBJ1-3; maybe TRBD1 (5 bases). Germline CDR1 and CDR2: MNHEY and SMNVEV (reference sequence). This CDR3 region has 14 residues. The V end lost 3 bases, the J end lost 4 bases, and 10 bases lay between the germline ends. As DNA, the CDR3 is TGTGCCAGCAGTTTCGCATCAGGGGGAAACACCATATATTTT. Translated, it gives CASSFASGGNTIYF.

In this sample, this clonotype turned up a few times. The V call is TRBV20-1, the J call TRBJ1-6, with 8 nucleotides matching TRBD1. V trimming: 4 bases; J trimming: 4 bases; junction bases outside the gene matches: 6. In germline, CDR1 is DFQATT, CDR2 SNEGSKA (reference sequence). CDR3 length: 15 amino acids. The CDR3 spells CSAIPTGEYNSPLHF. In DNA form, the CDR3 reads TGCAGTGCTATCCCGACAGGGGAATATAATTCACCCCTCCACTTT.

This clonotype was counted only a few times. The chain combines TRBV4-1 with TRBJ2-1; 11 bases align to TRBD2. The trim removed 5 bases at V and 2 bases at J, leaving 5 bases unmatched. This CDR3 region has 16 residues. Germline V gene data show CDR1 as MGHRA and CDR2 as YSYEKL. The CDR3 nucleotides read TGCGCCAGCAGCAAACTAGCGGGGGCCGCCTACAATGAGCAGTTCTTC. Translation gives CASSKLAGAAYNEQFF.

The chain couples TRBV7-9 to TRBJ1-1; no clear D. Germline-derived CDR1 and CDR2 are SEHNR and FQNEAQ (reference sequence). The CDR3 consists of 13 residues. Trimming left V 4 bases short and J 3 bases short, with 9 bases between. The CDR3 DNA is TGTGCCAGCAGCTCAATCCTGGACACTGAAGCTTTCTTT. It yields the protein CASSSILDTEAFF.

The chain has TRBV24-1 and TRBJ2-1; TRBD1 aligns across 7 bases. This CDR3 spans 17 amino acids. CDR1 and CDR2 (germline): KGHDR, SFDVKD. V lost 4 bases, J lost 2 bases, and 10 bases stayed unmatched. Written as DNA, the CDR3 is TGTGCCACCAGTGACTCTCCGAGGCAGGGGGCCTACAATGAGCAGTTCTTC. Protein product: CATSDSPRQGAYNEQFF.

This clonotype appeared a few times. In DNA form, the CDR3 reads TGCGCCAGCAGCCAAGATCTGAGGCACATAGATTTGTACTTC. As protein: CASSQDLRHIDLYF. The rearrangement uses TRBV4-1 and TRBJ2-7; the D is unclear. The V end was cut by 0 bases, the J end by 12 bases, with 18 bases between. Germline CDR1 is MGHRA and CDR2 is YSYEKL. The CDR3 loop spans 14 amino acids.